The source of this T cell receptor beta chain is a study of T-cell reconstitution after alpha-beta-depleted transplantation in children. The study's findings and limits: At one year after transplant, newly produced T cells mostly accounted for T-cell counts and diversity. Several hundred rapidly expanded clones from non-depleted graft cells reportedly supplied alpha-beta T cells about two months post-transplant. Where some patients showed high TCRbeta diversity at day 60, it came from recipient T cells and thymic progenitors that had survived.

Preparation of the TCRbeta library used unique molecular identifiers. TCRdb re-called the PCR reads with MiXCR, one entry per CDR3 protein. The table includes 500,000 or so distinct CDR3 sequences, more than 9.5% detected once. To note about this clonotype: Its antigen is not known.

Germline values: CDR1 SNHLY, CDR2 FYNNEI. Trimming left V 6 bases short and J 0 bases short, with 12 bases between. The CDR3 consists of 15 residues. This TCR was recovered from a female patient between 2 and 15 years old who had a stem cell transplant for aplastic anemia, so the T cells may come from the graft donor. This specimen was PBMCs, mostly from graft donor cells, taken 180 days after TCRalphabeta/CD19-depleted stem cell transplant. V gene TRBV2 combines with J gene TRBJ1-5, with unresolved D. Here the CDR3 DNA reads TGTGCCAGCAGGAAAGACTTTTATAGCAATCAGCCCCAGCATTTT. Protein product: CASRKDFYSNQPQHF.